The rows below give T cell receptor beta chains drawn from one sample of a study of identical twins. TCRdb independently ran MiXCR on the 5' RACE reads; one entry per CDR3 protein. The sample has around 450,000 distinct CDR3 sequences; more than 13% are singletons. These same data were also listed under a study on yellow fever vaccine responses in identical twins.

Sequenced: CD4+ T cells sorted from blood. The receptors stem from a woman between 18 and 29 years old in good health. CDR3s include the opening cysteine and the closing phenylalanine or tryptophan. A D gene is named only where the DNA matches it firmly.

d_gene	v_gene	j_gene	CDR3aa
TRBD1	TRBV12-3/TRBV12-4	TRBJ2-2	CASSFGQGAWTGELFF
-	TRBV18	TRBJ2-3	CASSGAASTDTQYF
-	TRBV5-1	TRBJ2-3	CASSLGARQGRDTQYF
-	TRBV4-3	TRBJ2-2	CASSQVTGRTGELFF
TRBD2	TRBV5-6	TRBJ2-5	CASSAVVGTSGYQETQYF
TRBD2	TRBV6-1	TRBJ2-1	CASSEEGTSKNEQFF
TRBD2	TRBV24-1	TRBJ2-2	CATSDPGTSGNTGELFF
TRBD1	TRBV6-5	TRBJ2-3	CASSYSTGSSSSTDTQYF
TRBD1	TRBV12-3/TRBV12-4	TRBJ2-7	CASSSRQGSSSYEQYF
TRBD2	TRBV6-5	TRBJ2-1	CASSSLSRGGPRDEQFF
TRBD2	TRBV12-3/TRBV12-4	TRBJ2-5	CASRKTSGGPRAQYF
-	TRBV6-2/TRBV6-3	TRBJ2-2	CASRPTGTYFGELFF
TRBD1	TRBV9	TRBJ2-2	CASSVVQGARRGTGELFF
-	TRBV20-1	TRBJ2-1	CSAPPGLSRYNEQFF
TRBD1	TRBV25-1	TRBJ2-5	CASSANDRGHETQYF
-	TRBV12-3/TRBV12-4	TRBJ2-5	CASSRETGLSYQETQYF
-	TRBV5-1	TRBJ2-3	CASSLPGVSKNTQYF
TRBD1	TRBV4-1	TRBJ2-7	CASSQEGQGAYEQYF
TRBD1	TRBV7-3	TRBJ2-1	CASSSSGTGYLQEQFF
-	TRBV5-1	TRBJ2-5	CASSFEGIAETQYF
-	TRBV7-2	TRBJ2-3	CASSLGQLRDTQYF
TRBD1	TRBV11-1	TRBJ2-1	CASSNGITGDYNEQFF
-	TRBV27	TRBJ2-7	CASTRGQGYYEQYF
TRBD1	TRBV19	TRBJ2-2	CASSIDRGKGYTGELFF
-	TRBV19	TRBJ2-7	CASSIGDF
TRBD1	TRBV28	TRBJ1-5	CASSLGTAANQPQHF
-	TRBV5-6	TRBJ1-6	CASSPGLANSPLHF
TRBD1	TRBV12-3/TRBV12-4	TRBJ2-2	CASRTGLNTGELFF
TRBD2	TRBV20-1	TRBJ2-3	CSARGGPTDTQYF
-	TRBV6-1	TRBJ1-1	CATMDRKDGTEAFF
-	TRBV15	TRBJ1-1	CATSRTAMNTEAFF
TRBD2	TRBV6-6	TRBJ2-7	CASSWEGGSYEQYF
-	TRBV5-1	TRBJ2-7	CASSLTRGAHYEQYF
-	TRBV29-1	TRBJ2-7	CSEMTNDEQYF
-	TRBV6-5	TRBJ2-3	CASSYQTTQYF
TRBD2	TRBV15	TRBJ2-3	CATSREASGGFSDTQYF